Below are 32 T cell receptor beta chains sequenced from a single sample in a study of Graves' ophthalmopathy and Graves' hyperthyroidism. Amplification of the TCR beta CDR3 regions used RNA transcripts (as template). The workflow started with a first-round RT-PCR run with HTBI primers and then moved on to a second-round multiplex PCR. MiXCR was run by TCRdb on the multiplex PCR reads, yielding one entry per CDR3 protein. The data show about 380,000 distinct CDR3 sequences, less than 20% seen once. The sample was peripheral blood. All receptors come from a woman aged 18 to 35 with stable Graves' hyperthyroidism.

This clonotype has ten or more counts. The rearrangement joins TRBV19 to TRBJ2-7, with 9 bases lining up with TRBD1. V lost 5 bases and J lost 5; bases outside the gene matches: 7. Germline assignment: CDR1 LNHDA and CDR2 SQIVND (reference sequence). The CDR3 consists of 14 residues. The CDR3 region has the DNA TGTGCCAGTAGTTGGGGACAGGGAAGCCACGAGCAGTACTTC. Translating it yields CASSWGQGSHEQYF.

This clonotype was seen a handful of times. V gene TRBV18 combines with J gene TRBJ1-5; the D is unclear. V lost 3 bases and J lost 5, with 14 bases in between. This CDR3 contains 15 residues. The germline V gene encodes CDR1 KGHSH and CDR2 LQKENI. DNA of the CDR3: TGTGCCAGCTCACCTGGAAGCAGGTCGGATCAGCCCCAGCATTTT. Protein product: CASSPGSRSDQPQHF.

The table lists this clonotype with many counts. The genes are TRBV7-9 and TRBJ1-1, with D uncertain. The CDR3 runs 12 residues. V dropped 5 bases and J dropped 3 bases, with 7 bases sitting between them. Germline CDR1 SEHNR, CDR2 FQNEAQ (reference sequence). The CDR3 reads CASSELDTEAFF. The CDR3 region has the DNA TGTGCCAGCAGCGAGTTGGACACTGAAGCTTTCTTT.

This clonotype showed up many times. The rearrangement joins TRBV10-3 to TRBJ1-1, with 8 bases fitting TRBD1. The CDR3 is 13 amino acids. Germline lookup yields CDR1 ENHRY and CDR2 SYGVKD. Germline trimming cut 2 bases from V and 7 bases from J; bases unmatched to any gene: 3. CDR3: CAISEEGTGEAFF. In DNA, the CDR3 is TGTGCCATCAGTGAGGAGGGGACAGGTGAAGCTTTCTTT.

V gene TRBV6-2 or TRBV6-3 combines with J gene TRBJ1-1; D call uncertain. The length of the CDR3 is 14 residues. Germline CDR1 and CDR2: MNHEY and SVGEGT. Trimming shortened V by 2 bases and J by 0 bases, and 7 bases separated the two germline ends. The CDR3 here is CASSYGPMNTEAFF. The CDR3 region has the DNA TGTGCCAGCAGTTACGGTCCGATGAACACTGAAGCTTTCTTT.

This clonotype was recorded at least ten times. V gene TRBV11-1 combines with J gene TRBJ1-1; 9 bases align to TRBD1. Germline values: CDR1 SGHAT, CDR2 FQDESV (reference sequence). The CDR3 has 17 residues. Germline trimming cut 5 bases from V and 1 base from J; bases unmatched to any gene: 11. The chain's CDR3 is CASSNGGTGLPNTEAFF. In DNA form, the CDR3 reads TGTGCCAGCAGCAATGGCGGGACAGGGCTACCGAACACTGAAGCTTTCTTT.

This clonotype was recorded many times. CDR3 nucleotide sequence: TGTGCCAGTCCAGGGGGTAAGAACACTGAAGCTTTCTTT. Translation gives CASPGGKNTEAFF. The chain has TRBV12-3 or TRBV12-4 and TRBJ1-1, with TRBD1 matching over 7 bases. J lost 1 base, V lost 9 bases, and 5 bases had no gene match. The CDR3 sequence is 13 residues long.

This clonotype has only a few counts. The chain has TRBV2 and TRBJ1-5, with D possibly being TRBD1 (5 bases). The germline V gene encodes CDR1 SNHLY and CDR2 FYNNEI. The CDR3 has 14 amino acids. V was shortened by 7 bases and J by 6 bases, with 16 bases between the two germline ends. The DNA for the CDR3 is TGTGCCAGCAAACGGCGACTGGGGGTTCAGCCCCAGCATTTT. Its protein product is CASKRRLGVQPQHF.

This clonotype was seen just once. The CDR3 here is CASSQYGGLQETQYF. The DNA for the CDR3 is TGTGCCAGCAGCCAATACGGGGGACTCCAAGAGACCCAGTACTTC. The chain couples TRBV3-1 to TRBJ2-5; D is possibly TRBD2 (6 bases). The germline CDR1 and CDR2 sequences are LGHDT and YNNKEL (reference sequence). The CDR3 covers 15 residues. The V end lost 2 bases, the J end lost 1 base, and 11 bases lay between the germline ends.

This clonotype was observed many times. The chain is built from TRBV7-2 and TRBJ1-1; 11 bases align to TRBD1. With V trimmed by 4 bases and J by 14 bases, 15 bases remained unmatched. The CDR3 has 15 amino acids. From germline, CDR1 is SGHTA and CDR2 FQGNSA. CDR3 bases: TGTGCCAGCAGCTCGGACCCCGGGACAGGGGGGCGGAGCTTCTTT. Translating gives CASSSDPGTGGRSFF.

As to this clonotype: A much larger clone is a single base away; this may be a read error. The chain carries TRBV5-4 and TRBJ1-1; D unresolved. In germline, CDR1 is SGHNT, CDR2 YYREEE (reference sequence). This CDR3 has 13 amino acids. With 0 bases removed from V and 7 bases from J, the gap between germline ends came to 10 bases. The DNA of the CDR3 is TGTGCCAGCAGCTTGGCCCTCTGTGTTGAAGCTTTCTTT. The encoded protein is CASSLALCVEAFF.

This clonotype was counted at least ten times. The chain's CDR3 is CASSANRGSTEAFF. The CDR3 DNA sequence: TGTGCCAGCAGTGCAAACAGGGGTTCCACTGAAGCTTTCTTT. The chain links TRBV12-3 or TRBV12-4 to TRBJ1-1, with 7 bases lining up with TRBD1. The CDR3 contains 14 residues. With 5 bases clipped from V and 4 bases from J, the junction kept 7 bases outside the gene matches.

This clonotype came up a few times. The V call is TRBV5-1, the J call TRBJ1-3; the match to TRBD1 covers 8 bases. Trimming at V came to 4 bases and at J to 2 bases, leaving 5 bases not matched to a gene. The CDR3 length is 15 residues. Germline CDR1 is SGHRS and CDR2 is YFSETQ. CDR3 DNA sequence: TGCGCCAGCAGCCGGGGACAGGCACCTGGAAACACCATATATTTT. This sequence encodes CASSRGQAPGNTIYF.

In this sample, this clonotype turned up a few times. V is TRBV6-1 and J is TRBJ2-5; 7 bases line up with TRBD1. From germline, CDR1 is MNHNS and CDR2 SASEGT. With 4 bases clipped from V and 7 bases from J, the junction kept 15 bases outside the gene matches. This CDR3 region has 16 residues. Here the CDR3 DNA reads TGTGCCAGCAGTGCCTTGGCGACAGGGTATTTTGGGACCCAGTACTTC. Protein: CASSALATGYFGTQYF.

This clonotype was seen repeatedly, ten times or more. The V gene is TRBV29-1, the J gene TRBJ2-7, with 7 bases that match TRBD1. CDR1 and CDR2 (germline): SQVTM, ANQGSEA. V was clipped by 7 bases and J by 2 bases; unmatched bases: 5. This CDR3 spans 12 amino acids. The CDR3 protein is CSAGQTTYEQYF. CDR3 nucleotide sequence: TGCAGCGCGGGACAGACAACCTACGAGCAGTACTTC.

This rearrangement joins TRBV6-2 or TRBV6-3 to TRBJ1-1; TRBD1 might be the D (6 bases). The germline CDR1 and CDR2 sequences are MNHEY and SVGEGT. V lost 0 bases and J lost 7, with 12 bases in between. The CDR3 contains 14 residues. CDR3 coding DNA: TGTGCCAGCAGTTACTCGACAGGATTGGGTGAAGCTTTCTTT. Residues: CASSYSTGLGEAFF.

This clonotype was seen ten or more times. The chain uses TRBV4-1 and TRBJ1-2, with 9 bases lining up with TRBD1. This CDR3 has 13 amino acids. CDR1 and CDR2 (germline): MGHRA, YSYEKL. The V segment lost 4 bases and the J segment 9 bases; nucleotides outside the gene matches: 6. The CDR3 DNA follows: TGCGCCAGCAGCCCACCGGGACAGGGAAGCTACACCTTC. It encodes CASSPPGQGSYTF.

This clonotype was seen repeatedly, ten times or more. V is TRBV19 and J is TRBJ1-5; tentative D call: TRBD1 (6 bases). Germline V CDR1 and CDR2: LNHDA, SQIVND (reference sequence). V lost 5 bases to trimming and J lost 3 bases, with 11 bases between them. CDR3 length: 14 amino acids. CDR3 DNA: TGTGCCAGTAGTTCCAACAGGGACAATCAGCCCCAGCATTTT. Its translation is CASSSNRDNQPQHF.

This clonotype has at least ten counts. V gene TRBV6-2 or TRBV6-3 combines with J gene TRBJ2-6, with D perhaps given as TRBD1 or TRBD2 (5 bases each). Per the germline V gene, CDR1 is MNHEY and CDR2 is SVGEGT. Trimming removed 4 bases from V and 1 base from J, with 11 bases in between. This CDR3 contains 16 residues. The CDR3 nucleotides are TGTGCCAGCAGTTCACCGGGACGGTCTGGGGCCAACGTCCTGACTTTC. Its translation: CASSSPGRSGANVLTF.

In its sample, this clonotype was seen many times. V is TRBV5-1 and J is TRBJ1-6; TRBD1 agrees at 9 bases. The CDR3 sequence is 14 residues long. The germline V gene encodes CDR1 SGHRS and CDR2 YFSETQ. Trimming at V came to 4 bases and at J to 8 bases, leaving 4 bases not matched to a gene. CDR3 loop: CASSRGQGDSPLHF. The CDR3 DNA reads TGCGCCAGCAGCCGGGGACAGGGTGATTCACCCCTCCACTTT.

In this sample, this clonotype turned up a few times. CDR3 DNA: TGTGCCAGCAGCATGGGACTAGCGGGATCCTACGAGCAGTACTTC. It yields the protein CASSMGLAGSYEQYF. The chain carries TRBV11-2 and TRBJ2-7; 13 bases are a match to TRBD2. Germline CDR1 SGHAT, CDR2 FQNNGV. CDR3 length equals 15 residues. V was pared by 5 bases and J by 1 base, with 2 bases of the junction left unmatched.

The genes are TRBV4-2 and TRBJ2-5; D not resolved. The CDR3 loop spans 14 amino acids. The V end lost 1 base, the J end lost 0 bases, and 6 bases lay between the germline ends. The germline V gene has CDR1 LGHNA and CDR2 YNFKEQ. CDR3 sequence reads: CASSQGHNQETQYF. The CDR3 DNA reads TGTGCCAGCAGCCAAGGACACAACCAAGAGACCCAGTACTTC.

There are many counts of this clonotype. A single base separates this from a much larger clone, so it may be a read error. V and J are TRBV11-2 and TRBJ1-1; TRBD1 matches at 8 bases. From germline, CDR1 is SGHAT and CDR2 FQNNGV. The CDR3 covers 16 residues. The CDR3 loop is CASSPTGVGRRTEACF. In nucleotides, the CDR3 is TGTGCCAGCAGCCCGACAGGGGTGGGGCGTCGGACTGAAGCTTGCTTT.

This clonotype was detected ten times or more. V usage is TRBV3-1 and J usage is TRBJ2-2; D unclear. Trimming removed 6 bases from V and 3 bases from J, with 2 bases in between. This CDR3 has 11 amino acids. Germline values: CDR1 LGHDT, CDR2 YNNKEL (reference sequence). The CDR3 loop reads CASRDTGELFF. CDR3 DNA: TGTGCCAGCAGAGACACCGGGGAGCTGTTTTTT. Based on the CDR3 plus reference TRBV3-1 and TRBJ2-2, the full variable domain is DTAVSQTPKYLVTQMGNDKSIKCEQNLGHDTMYWYKQDSKKFLKIMFSYNNKELIINETVPNRFSPKSPDKAHLNLHINSLELGDSAVYFCASRDTGELFFGEGSRLTVL.

The CDR3 protein is CASSPSHGRVSYGYTF. The CDR3 DNA reads as TGTGCCAGCTCACCTTCCCACGGGAGGGTTTCCTATGGCTACACCTTC. The J gene is TRBJ1-2, the V gene TRBV18; no clear D gene. The CDR3 loop spans 16 amino acids. Germline lookup yields CDR1 KGHSH and CDR2 LQKENI. V lost 3 bases to trimming and J lost 4 bases, with 18 bases between them.

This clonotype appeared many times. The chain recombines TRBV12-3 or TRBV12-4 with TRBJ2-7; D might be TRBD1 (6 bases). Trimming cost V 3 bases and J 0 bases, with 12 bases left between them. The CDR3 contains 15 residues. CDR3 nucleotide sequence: TGTGCCAGCAGTTTCGGACAGCCGAGCTCCTACGAGCAGTACTTC. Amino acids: CASSFGQPSSYEQYF.

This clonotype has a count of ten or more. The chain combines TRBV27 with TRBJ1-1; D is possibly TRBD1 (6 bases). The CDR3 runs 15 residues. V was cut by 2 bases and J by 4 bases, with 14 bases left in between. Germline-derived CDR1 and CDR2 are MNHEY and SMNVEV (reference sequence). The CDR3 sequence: CASSLGVRGTTEAFF. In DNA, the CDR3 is TGTGCCAGCAGTTTAGGAGTCAGGGGAACCACTGAAGCTTTCTTT.

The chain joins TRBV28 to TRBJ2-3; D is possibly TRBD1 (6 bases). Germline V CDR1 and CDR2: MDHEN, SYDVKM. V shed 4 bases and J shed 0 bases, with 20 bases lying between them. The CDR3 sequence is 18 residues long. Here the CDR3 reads CASSSPSYQGFSTDTQYF. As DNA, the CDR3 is TGTGCCAGCAGTTCACCTTCCTACCAGGGGTTTAGCACAGATACGCAGTATTTT.

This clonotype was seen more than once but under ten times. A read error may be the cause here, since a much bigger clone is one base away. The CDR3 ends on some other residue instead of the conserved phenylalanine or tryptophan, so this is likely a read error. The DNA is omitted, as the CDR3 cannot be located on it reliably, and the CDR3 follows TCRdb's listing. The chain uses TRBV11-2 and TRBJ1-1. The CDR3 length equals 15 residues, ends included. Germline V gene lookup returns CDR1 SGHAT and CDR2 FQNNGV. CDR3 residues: CASSRSQGRTLELFL.

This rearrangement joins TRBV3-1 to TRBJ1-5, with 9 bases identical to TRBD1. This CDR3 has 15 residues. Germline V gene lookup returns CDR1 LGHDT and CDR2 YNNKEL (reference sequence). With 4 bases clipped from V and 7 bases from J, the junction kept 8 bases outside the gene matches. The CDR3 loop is CASSPTGTGRQPQHF. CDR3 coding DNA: TGTGCCAGCAGCCCTACCGGGACAGGGAGGCAGCCCCAGCATTTT. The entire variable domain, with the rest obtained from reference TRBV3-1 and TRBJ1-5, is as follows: DTAVSQTPKYLVTQMGNDKSIKCEQNLGHDTMYWYKQDSKKFLKIMFSYNNKELIINETVPNRFSPKSPDKAHLNLHINSLELGDSAVYFCASSPTGTGRQPQHFGDGTRLSIL.

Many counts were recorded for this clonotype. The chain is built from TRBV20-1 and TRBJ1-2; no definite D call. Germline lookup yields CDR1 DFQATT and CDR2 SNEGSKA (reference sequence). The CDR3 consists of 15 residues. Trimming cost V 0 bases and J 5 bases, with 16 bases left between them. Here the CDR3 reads CSARDVGNSNYGYTF. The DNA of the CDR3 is TGCAGTGCTAGAGATGTTGGTAACTCAAATTATGGCTACACCTTC.

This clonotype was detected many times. CDR3 bases: TGTGCCAGCAGCTCCCAATATAGCAATCAGCCCCAGCATTTT. It specifies CASSSQYSNQPQHF. This chain links TRBV6-1 with TRBJ1-5; the D is unclear. Germline V lookup: CDR1 MNHNS, CDR2 SASEGT. The V and J ends lost 6 bases and 0 bases respectively, with 9 bases between them. This CDR3 has 14 amino acids.